This T cell receptor beta chain was sequenced during a study of CD8+CD57+ T cells in acquired aplastic anemia. This CDR3 has 13 residues. V was clipped by 4 bases and J by 5 bases, with 11 bases between them. It was genomic DNA that served as the template for profiling TCR beta VDJ and CDR3. A single record per CDR3 protein comes from TCRdb applying MiXCR to the reads. The data contain 200,000 to 250,000 distinct CDR3 sequences, around 32% of them singletons. Material for sequencing was sorted CD4+, CD8+, or CD8+CD57+ T cells (not recorded which) from PBMCs. The rearrangement links TRBV12-3 or TRBV12-4 to TRBJ1-2; D is possibly TRBD1 (5 bases). This TCR came from a human donor in good health, serving as a control. CDR3 residues: CASSWDGLYGYTF. CDR3 sequence (DNA): TGTGCCAGCAGTTGGGACGGACTTTATGGCTACACCTTC.